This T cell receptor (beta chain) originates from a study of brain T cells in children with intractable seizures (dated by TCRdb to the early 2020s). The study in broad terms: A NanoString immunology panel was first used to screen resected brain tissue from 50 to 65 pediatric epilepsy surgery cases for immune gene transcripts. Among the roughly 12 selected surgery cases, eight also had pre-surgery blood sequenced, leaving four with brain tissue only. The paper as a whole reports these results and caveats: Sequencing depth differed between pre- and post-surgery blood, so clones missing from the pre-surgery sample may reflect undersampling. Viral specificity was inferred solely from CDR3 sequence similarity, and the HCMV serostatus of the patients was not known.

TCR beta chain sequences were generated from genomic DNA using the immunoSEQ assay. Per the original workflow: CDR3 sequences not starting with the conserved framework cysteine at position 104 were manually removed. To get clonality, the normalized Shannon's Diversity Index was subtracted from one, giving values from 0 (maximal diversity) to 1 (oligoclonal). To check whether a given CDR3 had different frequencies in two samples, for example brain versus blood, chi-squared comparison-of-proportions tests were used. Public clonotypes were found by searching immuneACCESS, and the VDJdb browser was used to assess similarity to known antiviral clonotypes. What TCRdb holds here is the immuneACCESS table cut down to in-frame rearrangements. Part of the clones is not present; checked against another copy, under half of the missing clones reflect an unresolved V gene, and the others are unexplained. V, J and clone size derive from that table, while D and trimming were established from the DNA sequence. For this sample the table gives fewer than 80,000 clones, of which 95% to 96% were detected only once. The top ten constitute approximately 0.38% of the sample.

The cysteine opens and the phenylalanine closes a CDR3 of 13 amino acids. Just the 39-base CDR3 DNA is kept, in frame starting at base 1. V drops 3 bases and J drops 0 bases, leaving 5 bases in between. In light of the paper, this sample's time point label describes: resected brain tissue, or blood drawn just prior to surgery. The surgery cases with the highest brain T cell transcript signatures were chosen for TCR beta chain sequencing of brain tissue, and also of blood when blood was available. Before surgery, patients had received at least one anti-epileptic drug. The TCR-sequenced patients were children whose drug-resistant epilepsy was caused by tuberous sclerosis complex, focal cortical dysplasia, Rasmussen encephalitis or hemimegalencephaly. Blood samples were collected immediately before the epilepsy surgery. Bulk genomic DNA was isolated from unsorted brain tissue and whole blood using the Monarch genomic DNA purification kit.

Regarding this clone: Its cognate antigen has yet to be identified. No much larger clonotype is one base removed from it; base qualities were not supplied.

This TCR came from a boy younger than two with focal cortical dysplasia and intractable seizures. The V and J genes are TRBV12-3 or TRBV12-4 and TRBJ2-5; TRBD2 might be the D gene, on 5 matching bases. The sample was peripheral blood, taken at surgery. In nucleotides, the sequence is TGTGCCAGCAGTTTGAGGGACCAAGAGACCCAGTACTTC. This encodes CASSLRDQETQYF.